Below, 27 T cell receptor beta chains from the same sample are listed, as sequenced in a study of shared clonotypes between healthy human individuals (dated by TCRdb to 2018 to 2020). CD8 naive samples were CD45RO-negative cells positively selected for CCR7, giving a CD45RA+CCR7+ population that excluded TemRA cells. Libraries were built with the immunoSEQ multiplex PCR assay. The source is immuneACCESS, and TCRdb retained only in-frame sequences with V and J called. Part of the clones is not carried over; for the studies checked, unresolved V genes explain less than half of this, and the remainder is unexplained. In all, the sample holds approximately 1.9 million clones, and approximately 92% of those were seen once. The ten largest account for 1.5% to 2% of the sample. The source material was naive CD8+ T cells from PBMCs. Taken with the paper, the label for cell subset or site translates to: CD45RA+CCR7+. Receptors originate from a man between 18 and 35 years old in good health. Some clones in this sample may be carry-over from other donors' samples.

This chain joins TRBV9 and TRBJ2-1; no reliable D call. CDR3 length: 15 residues. The germline CDR1 and CDR2 sequences are SGDLS and YYNGEE. V lost 0 bases to trimming and J lost 0 bases, with 7 bases between them. The CDR3 loop reads CASSVVGASYNEQFF. DNA for the CDR3: TGTGCCAGCAGCGTAGTTGGCGCCTCCTACAATGAGCAGTTCTTC.

V and J are TRBV29-1 and TRBJ2-7; D not certain. CDR1 and CDR2 (germline): SQVTM, ANQGSEA. Trimming took off 6 bases at V and 0 bases at J, with 9 bases between the two ends. The CDR3 is 12 amino acids. The chain's CDR3 is CSVCEDSYEQYF. The CDR3 region has the DNA TGCAGCGTGTGTGAGGACTCCTACGAGCAGTACTTC.

This sequence joins TRBV7-8 and TRBJ2-5, with 8 bases lining up with TRBD1. The CDR3 covers 14 residues. The V gene end was trimmed by 5 bases and the J gene end by 4 bases; junction bases not matched to a gene: 6. Germline V gives CDR1 SGHVS, CDR2 FQNEAQ. In DNA form, the CDR3 reads TGTGCCAGCAGCCTGGACAGGGCGGTAGAGACCCAGTACTTC. It encodes CASSLDRAVETQYF.

This clone has just one count. The chain couples TRBV6-5 to TRBJ1-1; D is undetermined. V gave up 2 bases and J gave up 2 bases, with 15 bases separating them. The CDR3 consists of 16 residues. Germline assignment: CDR1 MNHEY and CDR2 SVGAGI. This CDR3 reads CASSYQTPSANTEAFF. The CDR3, as DNA: TGTGCCAGCAGTTACCAAACTCCAAGTGCTAACACTGAAGCTTTCTTT.

This chain uses TRBV28 with TRBJ2-1; no definite D call. The germline V and J ends were trimmed by 7 bases and 9 bases, with 13 bases remaining between them. The CDR3 has 12 residues. In germline, CDR1 is MDHEN, CDR2 SYDVKM. This chain's CDR3 is CASTYRNREQFF. The CDR3 DNA reads as TGTGCCAGCACTTATCGGAACCGTGAGCAGTTCTTC.

The genes are TRBV9 and TRBJ1-2; unclear D gene. The germline V gene has CDR1 SGDLS and CDR2 YYNGEE. The germline V and J ends were trimmed by 4 bases and 6 bases, with 16 bases remaining between them. The CDR3 spans 14 residues. DNA for the CDR3: TGTGCCAGCAGCCCCTCCGGGAGCTTGGATGGCTACACCTTC. This encodes CASSPSGSLDGYTF.

There are a few counts of this clone. The sample has other DNA sequences that encode this CDR3 too. This rearrangement joins TRBV7-9 to TRBJ1-1; D call uncertain. This CDR3 comprises 13 residues. The V end was cut by 4 bases, the J end by 0 bases, with 6 bases between. The V gene's germline CDR1 is SEHNR and CDR2 FQNEAQ (reference sequence). CDR3 sequence: CASSSNLNTEAFF. CDR3 DNA: TGTGCCAGCAGCTCCAACCTGAACACTGAAGCTTTCTTT.

CDR3 amino acids: CASTDRAEQETQYF. CDR3 bases: TGTGCCAGCACCGACCGAGCAGAACAAGAGACCCAGTACTTC. The chain carries TRBV5-6 and TRBJ2-5; D is uncertain. V dropped 6 bases and J dropped 2 bases, with 14 bases sitting between them. The CDR3 covers 14 residues. Germline loops: CDR1 SGHDT, CDR2 YYEEEE.

This chain connects TRBV7-2 to TRBJ1-2; D not certain. V dropped 4 bases and J dropped 8 bases, with 17 bases sitting between them. CDR1 is SGHTA and CDR2 is FQGNSA in the germline V gene. The CDR3 runs 14 residues. This CDR3 reads CASSSLSRVGGYTF. CDR3 DNA sequence: TGTGCCAGCAGCTCCCTATCCCGGGTGGGGGGCTACACCTTC.

The rearrangement joins TRBV7-6 to TRBJ2-7; D gene unclear. The CDR3 consists of 15 residues. The germline V and J ends were trimmed by 1 base and 2 bases, with 12 bases remaining between them. Germline CDR1 and CDR2: SGHVS and FNYEAQ. CDR3 in amino acids: CASSLDSSLAYEQYF. The CDR3, as DNA: TGTGCCAGCAGCTTAGACAGCTCTCTGGCCTACGAGCAGTACTTC.

This chain uses TRBV27 with TRBJ2-3; D not resolved. CDR3 length equals 13 residues. V gave up 6 bases and J gave up 0 bases, with 7 bases separating them. CDR1 is MNHEY and CDR2 is SMNVEV in the germline V gene (reference sequence). CDR3 coding DNA: TGTGCCAGCAGCGGCGCTAGCACAGATACGCAGTATTTT. Translation gives CASSGASTDTQYF.

Comments on this clone: Other nucleotide sequences from this sample produce the same CDR3. The chain has TRBV27 and TRBJ2-7, with 9 bases lining up with TRBD2. J gave up 2 bases and V 5 bases, and 1 base lay outside the gene matches. This CDR3 contains 13 residues. Per the germline V gene, CDR1 is MNHEY and CDR2 is SMNVEV (reference sequence). The CDR3 is CASSLAGTYEQYF. The CDR3 DNA reads TGTGCCAGCAGTCTAGCGGGGACCTACGAGCAGTACTTC.

The chain links TRBV13 to TRBJ2-7, with D perhaps matching TRBD2 (5 bases). The ends were cut back, 4 bases at V and 7 bases at J, with 14 bases in the middle. Germline V gene lookup returns CDR1 PRHDT and CDR2 FYEKMQ (reference sequence). CDR3 length equals 13 residues. As DNA, the CDR3 is TGTGCCAGCAGCTCTTCTGGGTGGAGGGAGCAGTACTTC. Translating gives CASSSSGWREQYF.

About this clone itself: The sample has other DNA sequences that encode this CDR3 too. The chain has TRBV5-6 and TRBJ2-7; no clear D. Germline CDR1 and CDR2: SGHDT and YYEEEE. The CDR3 has 13 amino acids. V lost 2 bases and J lost 1, with 7 bases in between. This chain's CDR3 is CASSFRESYEQYF. As DNA, the CDR3 is TGTGCCAGCAGCTTTAGGGAATCCTACGAGCAGTACTTC. Full variable domain (outside the CDR3, taken from reference TRBV5-6 and TRBJ2-7): DAGVTQSPTHLIKTRGQQVTLRCSPKSGHDTVSWYQQALGQGPQFIFQYYEEEERQRGNFPDRFSGHQFPNYSSELNVNALLLGDSALYLCASSFRESYEQYFGPGTRLTVT.

The chain links TRBV6-1 to TRBJ2-1; TRBD1 aligns across 8 bases. CDR1 is MNHNS and CDR2 is SASEGT in the germline V gene. The V gene end was trimmed by 0 bases and the J gene end by 2 bases; junction bases not matched to a gene: 6. The CDR3 extends over 17 amino acids. The CDR3 sequence: CASSEAIRGLTYNEQFF. For the CDR3, the DNA is TGTGCCAGCAGTGAAGCAATCAGGGGGCTAACCTACAATGAGCAGTTCTTC.

This chain joins TRBV7-2 and TRBJ2-3; 9 nucleotides line up with TRBD2. The germline V gene has CDR1 SGHTA and CDR2 FQGNSA. Trimming removed 5 bases from V and 2 bases from J; junction bases left unmatched: 8. The CDR3 has 16 residues. CDR3 nucleotides: TGTGCCAGCAGCGATGCCCTAGCGGGGTACACAGATACGCAGTATTTT. Its translation: CASSDALAGYTDTQYF.

The rearrangement joins TRBV7-2 to TRBJ2-7, with TRBD2 matching 8 bases. V shed 4 bases, J shed 1 base, and the junction held 9 bases outside the gene matches. The CDR3 spans 16 residues. Germline V CDR1 and CDR2: SGHTA, FQGNSA. The CDR3 spells CASSYPLAGRSYEQYF. As DNA, the CDR3 is TGTGCCAGCAGCTACCCCCTAGCGGGCCGATCCTACGAGCAGTACTTC.

The CDR3 nucleotides are TGTGCCAGCAGCTTAGGGGGGACTGTCAATGAGCAGTTCTTC. Translated, it gives CASSLGGTVNEQFF. This sequence joins TRBV7-9 and TRBJ2-1; maybe TRBD2 (6 bases). V was cut by 1 base and J by 6 bases, with 10 bases left in between. Germline values: CDR1 SEHNR, CDR2 FQNEAQ (reference sequence). The CDR3 is 14 residues long.

The chain uses TRBV18 and TRBJ1-1, with 10 bases lining up with TRBD1. The CDR3 has 14 residues. Germline V gene lookup returns CDR1 KGHSH and CDR2 LQKENI. Trimming cost V 6 bases and J 3 bases; bases outside gene matches: 4. The CDR3 region has the DNA TGTGCCAGCTCCCTGGACAGGGGGGACACTGAAGCTTTCTTT. This encodes CASSLDRGDTEAFF. Variable domain in full (rest from reference TRBV18 and TRBJ1-1): NAGVMQNPRHLVRRRGQEARLRCSPMKGHSHVYWYRQLPEEGLKFMVYLQKENIIDESGMPKERFSAEFPKEGPSILRIQQVVRGDSAAYFCASSLDRGDTEAFFGQGTRLTVV.

The V and J genes are TRBV28 and TRBJ2-7, with D possibly called TRBD1 or TRBD2 (5 bases each). The CDR3 has 15 residues. The germline V gene has CDR1 MDHEN and CDR2 SYDVKM. V gave up 8 bases and J gave up 0 bases, with 17 bases separating them. CDR3 protein: CASPPSEGHSYEQYF. The CDR3 nucleotides are TGTGCCAGCCCCCCTAGTGAGGGGCACTCCTACGAGCAGTACTTC.

V is TRBV27 and J is TRBJ2-1; D gene unclear. Trimming took off 6 bases at V and 0 bases at J, with 6 bases between the two ends. The CDR3 runs to 13 residues. Germline V gives CDR1 MNHEY, CDR2 SMNVEV (reference sequence). The CDR3 DNA reads as TGTGCCAGCAGGTGGGGCTCCTACAATGAGCAGTTCTTC. Translated: CASRWGSYNEQFF.

Turning to this clone: This CDR3 is also generated by other DNA sequences in the sample. The gene calls are TRBV27 and TRBJ1-1, with 9 bases aligning to TRBD1. Germline values: CDR1 MNHEY, CDR2 SMNVEV (reference sequence). After removal of 0 bases from V and 4 bases from J, the junction contained 6 bases not matched to a gene. The CDR3 runs to 16 residues. In nucleotides, the CDR3 is TGTGCCAGCAGTTTATCTCCCGGGACAGGGCGCACTGAAGCTTTCTTT. It encodes CASSLSPGTGRTEAFF.

The chain links TRBV10-3 to TRBJ1-2, with TRBD1 identical over 9 bases. This CDR3 is 15 amino acids long. Germline trimming cut 8 bases from V and 2 bases from J; bases unmatched to any gene: 9. Germline-derived CDR1 and CDR2 are ENHRY and SYGVKD. DNA of the CDR3: TGTGCCATCCACGACAGGGGGGCGGAGAACTATGGCTACACCTTC. Translated: CAIHDRGAENYGYTF.

This chain joins TRBV25-1 and TRBJ1-1, with D perhaps TRBD1 (5 bases). This CDR3 is built from 12 residues. Trimming stripped 10 bases from V and 3 bases from J, with 12 bases between. The germline V gene encodes CDR1 MGHDK and CDR2 SYGVNS. The CDR3 here is CATEDSYTEAFF. For the CDR3, the DNA is TGTGCCACCGAAGACAGTTACACTGAAGCTTTCTTT.

The gene calls are TRBV6-5 and TRBJ2-1, with 10 nucleotides matching TRBD1. The V gene's germline CDR1 is MNHEY and CDR2 SVGAGI. Trimming removed 4 bases from V and 7 bases from J; junction bases left unmatched: 10. The CDR3 covers 16 residues. CDR3 sequence (DNA): TGTGCCAGCAGTTTATCCGGGACAGGGGTTAAAAATGAGCAGTTCTTC. The encoded protein is CASSLSGTGVKNEQFF.

CDR3 sequence reads: CASSPDRLPGYNEQFF. The DNA of the CDR3 is TGTGCCAGTAGTCCGGACCGACTACCCGGCTACAATGAGCAGTTCTTC. This chain connects TRBV19 to TRBJ2-1; D is perhaps TRBD2 (5 bases). CDR1 and CDR2 (germline): LNHDA, SQIVND (reference sequence). The CDR3 loop spans 16 amino acids. V lost 5 bases, J lost 3 bases, and 17 bases lay in between.

This rearrangement joins TRBV27 to TRBJ2-1; D is unclear. Germline V gene lookup returns CDR1 MNHEY and CDR2 SMNVEV (reference sequence). The CDR3 runs to 15 residues. The ends were cut back, 6 bases at V and 0 bases at J, with 12 bases in the middle. In DNA form, the CDR3 reads TGTGCCAGCAGCCCTTTTCTGAGCTCCTACAATGAGCAGTTCTTC. Its protein is CASSPFLSSYNEQFF.